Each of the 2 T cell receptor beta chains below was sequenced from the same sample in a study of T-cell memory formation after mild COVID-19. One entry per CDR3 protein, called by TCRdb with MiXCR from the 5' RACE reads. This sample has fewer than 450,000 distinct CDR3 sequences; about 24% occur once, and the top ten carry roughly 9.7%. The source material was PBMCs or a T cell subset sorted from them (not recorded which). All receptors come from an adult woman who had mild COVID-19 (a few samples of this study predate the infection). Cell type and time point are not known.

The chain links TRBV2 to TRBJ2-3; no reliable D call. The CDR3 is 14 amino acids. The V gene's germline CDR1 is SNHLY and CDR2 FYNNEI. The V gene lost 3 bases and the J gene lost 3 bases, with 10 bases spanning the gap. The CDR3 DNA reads TGTGCCAGCAGTGATTTTCTGGGAACAGATACGCAGTATTTT. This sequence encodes CASSDFLGTDTQYF.

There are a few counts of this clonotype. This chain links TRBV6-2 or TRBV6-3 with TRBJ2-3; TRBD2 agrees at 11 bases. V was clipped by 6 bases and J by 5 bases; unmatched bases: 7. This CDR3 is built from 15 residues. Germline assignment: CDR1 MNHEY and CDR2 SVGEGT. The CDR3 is CASSPLAGVGDTQYF. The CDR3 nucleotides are TGTGCCAGCAGCCCACTAGCGGGAGTTGGAGATACGCAGTATTTT.